This entry features one TCR beta chain sequence. Sequencing targeted expressed TCRB transcripts, as all isolated RNA had been reverse transcribed. The table came from immunoSEQ multiplex PCR; TCRdb's copy has only in-frame clones and leaves some out. The sample yields under 150,000 clones, about 51% seen once. The CDR3 consists of 14 residues. Trimming removed 5 bases from V and 5 bases from J; junction bases left unmatched: 7. Per germline, CDR1 LNHDA and CDR2 SQIVND (reference sequence). This entry is derived from a study of beta chain features in type 1 diabetes. V is TRBV19 and J is TRBJ1-1; 8 nucleotides align to TRBD1. Sequencing was carried out using Tregs from blood. This TCR was recovered from a man between 18 and 35 years old in good health. This CDR3 reads CASSSRGPWTEAFF. CDR3 coding DNA: TGTGCCAGTAGTTCCAGGGGGCCTTGGACTGAAGCTTTCTTT.